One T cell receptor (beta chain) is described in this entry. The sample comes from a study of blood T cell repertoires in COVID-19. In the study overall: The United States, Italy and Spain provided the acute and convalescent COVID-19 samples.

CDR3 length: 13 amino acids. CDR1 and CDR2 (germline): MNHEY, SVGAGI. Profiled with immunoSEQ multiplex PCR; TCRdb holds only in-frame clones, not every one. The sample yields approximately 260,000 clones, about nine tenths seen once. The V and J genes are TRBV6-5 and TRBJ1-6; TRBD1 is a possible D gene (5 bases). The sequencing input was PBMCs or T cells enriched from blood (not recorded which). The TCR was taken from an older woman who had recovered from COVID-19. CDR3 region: CVIYGGMNSPLHF. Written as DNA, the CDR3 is TGTGTAATTTATGGGGGGATGAATTCACCCCTCCACTTT.